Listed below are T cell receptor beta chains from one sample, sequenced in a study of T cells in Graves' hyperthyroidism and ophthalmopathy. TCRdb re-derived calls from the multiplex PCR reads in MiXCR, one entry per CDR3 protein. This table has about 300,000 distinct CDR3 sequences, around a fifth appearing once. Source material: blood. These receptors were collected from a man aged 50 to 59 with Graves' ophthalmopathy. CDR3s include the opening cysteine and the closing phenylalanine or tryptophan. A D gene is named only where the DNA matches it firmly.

CASSEEEGGNSPLHF NA TRBV2
CASSLMSQGNSYEQYF NA TRBV11-2
CASSFGTGYNQPQHF NA TRBV7-9
CASSSRQGGNSPLHF TRBD1 TRBV7-3
CASSFEEGSREQYF NA TRBV12-3/TRBV12-4
CASSGNAGTSGGRGYF TRBD2 TRBV7-2
CASRSAGTSGRNEQFF TRBD2 TRBV19
CASSHRGATGELFF NA TRBV3-1
CASSYKLGAFF NA TRBV6-6
CASTQTGFEQYF TRBD1 TRBV12-3/TRBV12-4
CSARVGAHTGELFF NA TRBV20-1
CSVLKGGSYNEQFF NA TRBV29-1
CASSSGASGNTQYF TRBD2 TRBV5-1
CASSRLMGDTDTQYF NA TRBV5-1
CASTGQGDLDEQYF TRBD1 TRBV7-9
CASKREGGPYNEQFF TRBD2 TRBV6-1
CASSFEPGGPQHF NA TRBV11-2
CASSLGAFYEQYF NA TRBV12-3/TRBV12-4
CSARAPGTGGSYEQYF TRBD1 TRBV20-1
CASSLPGTSGGVYNEQFF TRBD2 TRBV5-6
CAIRGGAYQETQYF NA TRBV10-3
CASGLAWNRDTGTGCNYEQYF TRBD1 TRBV12-5
CSVREGSYQPQHF NA TRBV20-1
CASSIEGRDQPQHF NA TRBV19
CASSQEKGRALLSIQYF NA TRBV3-1
CSARENRPPGETQYF NA TRBV20-1
CASSRTSGRYNEQFF TRBD2 TRBV7-3
CASSGTGPQPQHF NA TRBV19
CASSLGGPFYEQYF NA TRBV7-3
CASSQDQTGFYEQYF TRBD1 TRBV4-1
CASSYSRAPTETQYF NA TRBV6-5
CASSLDGTGEANTEAFF TRBD1 TRBV13
CASSLQGAYNEQFF TRBD1 TRBV28
CASSPTGRTTNEKLFF NA TRBV7-9
CASSDRLYNEQFF NA TRBV19
CASSPYPPVRLGQGAETQYF TRBD1 TRBV12-3/TRBV12-4
CSARGGRNSGNTIYF NA TRBV20-1
CASSYGGATQSFEAFF NA TRBV6-5
CASKIGSGSHYEQYF NA TRBV27
CASSEAGLGDTEAFF NA TRBV25-1
CASSSDRLGAHTEAFF TRBD1 TRBV28
CASSLQGAGTDGYTF TRBD1 TRBV12-3/TRBV12-4
CATSSDRDHQPQHF TRBD1 TRBV24-1
CASSRRTEPGVSTDTQYF NA TRBV6-1
CASSLEASGNQPQHF NA TRBV7-8
CASSHGGQGYNEQFF TRBD1 TRBV11-3
CASSSDRRYEQYF TRBD1 TRBV5-1
CSAAQTSLNTGELFF TRBD2 TRBV29-1
CASPDSGANVLTF NA TRBV5-4
CSAKIMDGDNEQFF NA TRBV20-1
CASSRDRGPPSSYEQYF TRBD1 TRBV11-1
CASSFGQGRINEQFF TRBD1 TRBV7-2
CASSPLSGANVLTF NA TRBV2
CASSSWTGSSYEQYF TRBD1 TRBV7-9
CASRPGLAGGRSSYNEQFF TRBD2 TRBV2
CSASGSRTYEQYF NA TRBV20-1
CATSRDLGYEQFF NA TRBV15
CAWSVQRDQPQHF NA TRBV30
CAWSGGDRSSGANVLTF TRBD1 TRBV30